Presented here are 4 T cell receptor beta chains from one specimen sequenced in a study of Graves' ophthalmopathy and Graves' hyperthyroidism. TCR beta CDR3 amplification used RNA transcripts. HTBI primers were used in a first-round RT-PCR, which preceded a second-round multiplex PCR. TCRdb called the multiplex PCR reads again in MiXCR, with one record for every CDR3 protein. The data contain hundreds of thousands of distinct CDR3 sequences, around 42% of them singletons. The sequencing input was peripheral blood. The receptor source for this set is an adult man with Graves' ophthalmopathy.

The genes are TRBV6-5 and TRBJ1-5; D perhaps matches TRBD1 (5 bases). The CDR3 spans 17 residues. Germline V gives CDR1 MNHEY, CDR2 SVGAGI. Trimming removed 2 bases at V and 2 bases at J, with 16 bases between. The CDR3 loop is CASSYERGLGGNQPQHF. CDR3 coding DNA: TGTGCCAGCAGTTACGAACGGGGCCTAGGTGGCAATCAGCCCCAGCATTTT.

The J gene is TRBJ2-5, the V gene TRBV4-1; 7 bases are shared with TRBD2. Germline CDR1 and CDR2: MGHRA and YSYEKL. With V trimmed by 4 bases and J by 6 bases, 14 bases remained unmatched. This CDR3 spans 16 amino acids. CDR3 bases: TGCGCCAGCAGCCTTTTTCCCGCCGGGACTACGAAGACCCAGTACTTC. This sequence encodes CASSLFPAGTTKTQYF.

CDR3 coding DNA: TGTGCCAGCAGCTTTACGGGGCGGGACGAGCAGTACTTC. Translating gives CASSFTGRDEQYF. The gene calls are TRBV7-8 and TRBJ2-7; D possibly uses TRBD1 or TRBD2 (5 bases each). In germline, CDR1 is SGHVS, CDR2 FQNEAQ. Trimming cost V 3 bases and J 5 bases, with 11 bases left between them. CDR3 size: 13 residues.

This chain connects TRBV6-5 to TRBJ1-2, with D tentatively TRBD1 (5 bases). The CDR3 has 14 residues. V was clipped by 2 bases and J by 0 bases, with 7 bases between them. Germline lookup yields CDR1 MNHEY and CDR2 SVGAGI. The CDR3 DNA reads TGTGCCAGCAGTTACGACAGTGCTAACTATGGCTACACCTTC. This encodes CASSYDSANYGYTF.